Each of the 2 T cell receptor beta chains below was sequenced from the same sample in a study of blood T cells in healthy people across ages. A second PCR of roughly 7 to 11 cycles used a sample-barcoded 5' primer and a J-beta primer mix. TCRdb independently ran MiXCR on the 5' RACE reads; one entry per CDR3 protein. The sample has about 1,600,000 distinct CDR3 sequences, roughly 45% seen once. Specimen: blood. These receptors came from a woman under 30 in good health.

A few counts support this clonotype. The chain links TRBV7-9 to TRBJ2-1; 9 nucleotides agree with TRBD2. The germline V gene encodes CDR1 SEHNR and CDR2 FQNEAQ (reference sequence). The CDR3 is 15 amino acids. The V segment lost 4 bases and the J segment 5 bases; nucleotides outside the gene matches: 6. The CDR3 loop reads CASSSTSGYDNEQFF. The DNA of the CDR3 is TGTGCCAGCAGCTCGACTAGCGGCTATGACAATGAGCAGTTCTTC.

The CDR3 is CASSRDRVGSGYTF. The CDR3 DNA is TGTGCCAGCAGCCGGGACAGGGTGGGAAGTGGCTACACCTTC. The chain carries TRBV3-1 and TRBJ1-2; TRBD1 matches 9 bases. V gave up 4 bases and J gave up 7 bases; unmatched junction bases: 7. This CDR3 spans 14 amino acids. Germline-derived CDR1 and CDR2 are LGHDT and YNNKEL (reference sequence).